This entry describes one TCR beta chain. It has no known antigen specificity. Nothing much larger sits one base from this clone, and base qualities are not available. This record belongs to a study of shared clonotypes between healthy human individuals (TCRdb year 2020). About the study as a whole: The cohort included three men and a couple of women between 18 and 49 years of age. For each donor, CD4 naive and CD4 memory were each given three plates, CD8 naive was given two plates, and CD8 memory was given one plate. Blood TCR repertoires of roughly five healthy adults were deeply sequenced to estimate repertoire size and the extent of clonotype sharing between individuals. Different laboratories and diverse techniques were used to prepare libraries and sequence TCR repertoires, to increase sequencing depth and limit assay-specific biases. Leukapheresis yielded between about 0.9 and 9 billion PBMCs per donor. Overall results and qualifications from the work: Compared with non-shared clonotypes, clonotypes shared by all four sorted-subset donors had higher generation probabilities. Across four donors, approximately 4.6% of naive CD4, 3% to 4% of naive CD8, around 2.1% of memory CD4, and approximately 0.4% of memory CD8 clonotypes were shared. Incomplete sequencing was indicated by rarefaction of sorted-subset datasets, despite the large sequencing depth. Naive subsets generally had larger estimated clonotype richness than memory subsets. Only blood was sampled, and tissue TCR repertoires likely differ from those in blood. Pairwise subsampling led to the expectation that sequencing depth would affect the degree of clonotype sharing among donors. Because the study included a small number of donors, the genetic and exposure-history diversity represented was limited.

TCR CDR3 regions were amplified from genomic DNA by multiplex PCR using the deep immunoSEQ assay. Extracted genomic DNA from each cell subset was distributed evenly across all wells of several immunoSEQ 96-well plates, and each plate was treated as a replicate. For sorted subsets, each replicate PCR was loaded with approximately 200 ng genomic DNA, equivalent to some 31,000 T cell genomes. Purified libraries were quantified with a Qubit 3.0 fluorometer, sized on a Bioanalyzer 2100, and re-quantified with the KAPA Library Quantification kit. Each immunoSEQ 96-well plate was sequenced on its own single-read 150-cycle Illumina NextSeq 550 flow cell. The published analysis was carried out like this. Because the immunoSEQ output included only junctional sequences and no quality scores, the filtering could not be the same as the filtering used for full-length reads. Sequences were annotated with PyIR, a Python wrapper for IgBLAST v1.9, using IMGT germline references to assign V/J genes and CDR3. Any read was removed if the V/J assignment was weak (E-value above 1e-6), the CDR3 was missing, or the read contained stop codons, out-of-frame junctions, or ambiguous translated residues. V3J clonotypes were defined as sequences sharing an identical inferred V gene, J gene, and CDR3 amino acid sequence. The percentage overlap between two repertoires was calculated by dividing the number of shared unique clonotypes by the size of the smaller repertoire. RTK rarefaction, the Chao1 estimator, and Recon v2.1 estimates of unobserved clonotypes were used to assess repertoire richness. Generation probabilities were computed with OLGA for all TCRbeta clonotypes obtained by the gDNA method from four donors. Imported from immuneACCESS, the table was reduced by TCRdb to in-frame sequences with V and J called. These copies leave out some clones; in studies compared against another copy, an unresolved V gene accounts for under half, and the cause of the remainder is not known. V and J calls and clone size are as listed in that table; D and trimming were resolved from the DNA. The table for this sample lists approximately 2,300,000 clones; under 95% of them were counted only once. The biggest ten clones account for 0.37% of the sample.

The donors were healthy, HIV-negative adults who had no recently reported acute infections or vaccinations. Only Caucasian adults living in Nashville, Tennessee, USA were represented among the donors. CD4+ T cells were enriched by magnetic negative selection; naive cells were then positively selected on CD45RA, and the negative fraction formed the memory subset. Blood was obtained by leukapheresis, after which PBMCs were separated by Ficoll-Histopaque density gradient centrifugation and cryopreserved in liquid nitrogen vapor phase. Analytical flow cytometry was used to check the purity and quantity of every magnetically sorted T cell population. Genomic DNA was isolated from every sorted fraction and measured by UV absorbance on a Nanodrop 2000c. From the germline V gene, CDR1 is SGHRS and CDR2 is YFSETQ. From the cysteine through the phenylalanine, the CDR3 covers 14 amino acids. Here the CDR3 DNA is all that survives: 42 bases in frame from base 1. Relative to germline, V is 1 base shorter and J is 5 bases shorter, with 9 bases between their ends.

This clonotype originated in a young man in good health. Some clones in this sample may be carry-over from other donors' samples. The source material was naive CD4+ T cells from PBMCs. The cell subset or site label here, explained by the study, means: CD45RA+ positively selected. Here the chain combines TRBV5-1 and TRBJ2-2, with a weak D call of TRBD2 (5 bases match). CDR3 reads: CASSLFGVTGELFF. The DNA sequence is given as TGCGCCAGCAGCTTGTTCGGGGTAACCGGGGAGCTGTTTTTT.